A single sample is the source of the 6 T cell receptor beta chains below, sequenced in a study of blood T cells in healthy people across ages (dated by TCRdb to the mid-2010s). The method was 5' RACE. A second PCR of 7 to 11 cycles was run with a J-beta primer mix and a sample-barcoded 5' primer. TCRdb reprocessed the public reads (quality trimming at Q25 with fastp, clone calling with MiXCR) and kept in-frame beta chains. Here each entry gathers all rows of one CDR3 protein and keeps the most common genes and DNA. A total of approximately 2,000,000 distinct CDR3 sequences appear in this sample, 35% to 50% of them only once. More than 20% of the sample is taken by the ten largest. Source material: blood. These receptors were taken from a human donor in good health.

This clonotype was seen only a few times. The chain employs TRBV6-2 or TRBV6-3 and TRBJ2-3; the D call may be TRBD1 or TRBD2 (5 bases each). This CDR3 region has 19 residues. Trimming took 6 bases from V and 5 from J, leaving 30 bases between them. Looked up from germline, CDR1 is MNHEY and CDR2 is SVGEGT. The CDR3 nucleotides read TGTGCCAGCAGAGCTCCTTTGGGACGTCCCCCCGAGTTCCGAGATACGCAGTATTTT. This codes for CASRAPLGRPPEFRDTQYF.

This clonotype was counted only a few times. The chain carries TRBV13 and TRBJ1-4; D perhaps matches TRBD1 (5 bases). Germline CDR1 is PRHDT and CDR2 is FYEKMQ (reference sequence). This CDR3 is built from 15 residues. Trimming left V 3 bases short and J 6 bases short, with 14 bases between. CDR3: CASSFRDAAYEKLFF. CDR3 nucleotide sequence: TGTGCCAGCAGCTTCAGGGACGCCGCCTATGAAAAACTGTTTTTT.

This chain uses TRBV7-2 with TRBJ2-4, with 9 bases identical to TRBD2. The DNA end lines up better with TRBJ2-5; the J call may be wrong. This CDR3 is 16 amino acids long. Germline V gives CDR1 SGHTA, CDR2 FQGNSA. The CDR3 DNA reads TGTGCCAGCAGCTTCGGAGGCGGGGGGGTGGGAGAGACCCAGTACTTC. As protein: CASSFGGGGVGETQYF.

V is TRBV4-1 and J is TRBJ2-1; possibly TRBD1 or TRBD2 for D (5 bases each). V gave up 0 bases and J gave up 10 bases, with 13 bases separating them. The CDR3 runs to 14 residues. CDR1 and CDR2 from the germline V gene are MGHRA and YSYEKL. Here the CDR3 reads CASSQEHGWGEQFF. CDR3 DNA sequence: TGCGCCAGCAGCCAAGAGCACGGCTGGGGGGAGCAGTTCTTC.

There are a few counts of this clonotype. V usage is TRBV7-3 and J usage is TRBJ1-4; 9 positions agree with TRBD1. This CDR3 comprises 14 residues. Germline trimming cut 5 bases from V and 8 bases from J; bases unmatched to any gene: 6. Per the germline V gene, CDR1 is SGHTA and CDR2 is FQGTGA. For the CDR3, the DNA is TGTGCCAGCAGCCCTACAGGGGGCCACGAAAAACTGTTTTTT. Translating gives CASSPTGGHEKLFF. Full variable domain (outside the CDR3, taken from reference TRBV7-3 and TRBJ1-4): GAGVSQTPSNKVTEKGKYVELRCDPISGHTALYWYRQSLGQGPEFLIYFQGTGAADDSGLPNDRFFAVRPEGSVSTLKIQRTERGDSAVYLCASSPTGGHEKLFFGSGTQLSVL.

J is TRBJ1-5 and V is TRBV6-2 or TRBV6-3, with D hard to call. The CDR3 loop spans 13 amino acids. The V gene lost 2 bases and the J gene lost 3 bases, with 5 bases spanning the gap. Per germline, CDR1 MNHEY and CDR2 SVGEGT. DNA of the CDR3: TGTGCCAGCAGTTACAGAACCAATCAGCCCCAGCATTTT. Residues: CASSYRTNQPQHF.